These T cell receptor beta chains were read from a single sample in a study of cytomegalovirus exposure and HLA in healthy donors. Libraries were prepared by immunoSEQ multiplex PCR; TCRdb keeps only in-frame clonotypes and omits some of them. The sample shows more than 150,000 clones, roughly 85% of them seen only once. The sequenced sample was PBMCs. These receptors were collected from a woman younger than 35 in good health and CMV-seronegative. Both conserved end residues are part of each CDR3. The order of the fields is V gene, clone size, J gene, D gene, CDR3 DNA, CDR3 protein. A D gene is named only where the DNA matches it firmly. Where a row states a size, it is once, few, many or the class of an expanded clone; other rows omit it.

v_gene: TRBV4-2; abundance: NA; j_gene: TRBJ2-7; d_gene: TRBD2; CDR3nt: TGTGCCAGCAGCCAAACCCCTAGCGGGGGTTCTACCTACGAGCAGTACTTC; CDR3aa: CASSQTPSGGSTYEQYF
v_gene: TRBV4-1; abundance: NA; j_gene: TRBJ2-7; d_gene: NA; CDR3nt: TGCGCCAGCAGTCAGGTGACCGGGAGAGGGTCCGAGCAGTACTTC; CDR3aa: CASSQVTGRGSEQYF
v_gene: TRBV28; abundance: NA; j_gene: TRBJ1-2; d_gene: NA; CDR3nt: TGTGCCAGCAGTTTCGGTACGGTTCCCTATGGCTACACCTTC; CDR3aa: CASSFGTVPYGYTF
v_gene: TRBV6-4; abundance: NA; j_gene: TRBJ1-5; d_gene: NA; CDR3nt: TGTGCCAGCAGTGCCAGGTTAAATCAGCCCCAGCATTTT; CDR3aa: CASSARLNQPQHF
v_gene: TRBV7-8; abundance: NA; j_gene: TRBJ1-1; d_gene: NA; CDR3nt: TGTGCCAGCAGCCAAGATGTGGGGGCATCCGAAGCTTTCTTT; CDR3aa: CASSQDVGASEAFF
v_gene: TRBV11-2; abundance: once; j_gene: TRBJ2-7; d_gene: TRBD2; CDR3nt: TGTGCCAGCAGCTTAGTAAGCGGGGGGGCCTACGAGCAGTACTTC; CDR3aa: CASSLVSGGAYEQYF
v_gene: TRBV11-2; abundance: NA; j_gene: TRBJ2-7; d_gene: NA; CDR3nt: TGTGCCAGCAGCTCCTTAGGAGGAATCTCCTACGAGCAGTACTTC; CDR3aa: CASSSLGGISYEQYF
v_gene: TRBV5-5; abundance: once; j_gene: TRBJ1-2; d_gene: TRBD1; CDR3nt: TGTGCCAGCAGCTTAGACCCGGGACAGGGAGGCTATGGCTACACCTTC; CDR3aa: CASSLDPGQGGYGYTF
v_gene: TRBV18; abundance: NA; j_gene: TRBJ2-3; d_gene: TRBD2; CDR3nt: TGTGCCAGCTCAGCTACAAGCGGGGGGGTCCAGGATACGCAGTATTTT; CDR3aa: CASSATSGGVQDTQYF
v_gene: TRBV6-5; abundance: NA; j_gene: TRBJ2-5; d_gene: NA; CDR3nt: TGTGCCAGCAAGGGGTACCAAGAGACCCAGTACTTC; CDR3aa: CASKGYQETQYF